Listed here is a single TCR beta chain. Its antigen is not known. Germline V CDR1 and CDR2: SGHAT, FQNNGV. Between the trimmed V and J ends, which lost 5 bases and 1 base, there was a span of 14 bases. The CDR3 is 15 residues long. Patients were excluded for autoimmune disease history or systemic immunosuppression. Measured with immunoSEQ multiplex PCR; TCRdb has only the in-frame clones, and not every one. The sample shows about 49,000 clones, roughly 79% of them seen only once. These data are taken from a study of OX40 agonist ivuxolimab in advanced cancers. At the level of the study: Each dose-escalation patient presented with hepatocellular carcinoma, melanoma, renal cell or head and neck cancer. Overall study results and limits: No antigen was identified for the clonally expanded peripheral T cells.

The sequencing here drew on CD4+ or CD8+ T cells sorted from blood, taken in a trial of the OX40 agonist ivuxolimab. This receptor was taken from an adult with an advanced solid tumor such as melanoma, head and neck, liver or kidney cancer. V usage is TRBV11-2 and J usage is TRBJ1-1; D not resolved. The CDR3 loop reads CASSRLTGSNTEAFF. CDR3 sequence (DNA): TGTGCCAGCAGCCGACTTACCGGATCGAACACTGAAGCTTTCTTT.